This is a list of T cell receptor beta chains from one sample in a study of tumor-infiltrating lymphocytes in primary liver carcinoma. TCRdb redid the calling of the multiplex PCR reads with MiXCR, one entry per CDR3 protein. The sample has 250,000 to 350,000 distinct CDR3 sequences, around three fifths seen once. Sequences were obtained from peripheral blood. The receptors derive from a woman in her 30s with primary liver carcinoma and hepatitis B virus infection. Each CDR3 is given with its conserved first and last residue. The D gene is left open where the match is weak. The listing skips clone size in some rows; elsewhere it reads once, few, many or a size class.

TRBV12-3/TRBV12-4	NA	TRBJ2-1	NA	CASSAGTPSGNEQFF	TGTGCCAGCAGTGCCGGGACTCCTAGTGGCAATGAGCAATTCTTC
TRBV11-2	NA	TRBJ1-1	many	CASSLTGNTEAFF	TGTGCCAGCAGCTTGACTGGGAACACTGAAGCTTTCTTT
TRBV12-3/TRBV12-4	TRBD2	TRBJ2-7	few	CASSLGGRANEQYF	TGTGCCAGCAGTTTAGGGGGGAGGGCCAACGAGCAGTACTTC
TRBV6-1	NA	TRBJ1-4	few	CASRPRRGMPWDEKLFF	TGTGCCAGCCGGCCGCGGAGGGGGATGCCTTGGGATGAAAAACTGTTTTTT
TRBV11-2	NA	TRBJ2-7	many	CASSHSHRQYF	TGTGCCAGCAGCCACTCCCACCGGCAGTACTTC
TRBV7-9	TRBD1	TRBJ2-5	NA	CASSLRTGTGVGTQYF	TGTGCCAGCAGCCTACGGACAGGGACTGGGGTAGGGACCCAGTACTTC
TRBV29-1	NA	TRBJ2-3	NA	CSVAEGVADTQYF	TGCAGCGTTGCGGAGGGAGTTGCAGATACGCAGTATTTT
TRBV4-3	NA	TRBJ1-2	NA	CADSAELEIYGYTF	TGCGCTGACAGCGCTGAGTTGGAGATCTATGGCTACACCTTC
TRBV7-8	TRBD2	TRBJ2-7	once	CASSLVPSGISSYEQYF	TGTGCCAGCAGCTTAGTACCTAGCGGAATTTCCTCCTACGAGCAGTACTTC
TRBV7-8	NA	TRBJ2-5	NA	CASSTGHEETQYF	TGTGCCAGCAGCACCGGACACGAAGAGACCCAGTACTTC
TRBV10-3	NA	TRBJ2-3	NA	CAIREHTTDTQYF	TGTGCCATCAGGGAGCACACCACAGATACGCAGTATTTT
TRBV12-3/TRBV12-4	TRBD2	TRBJ2-1	once	CASRGTSGTSRSYNEQFF	TGTGCCAGCAGGGGGACTAGCGGGACTTCGAGATCCTACAATGAGCAGTTCTTC
TRBV2	NA	TRBJ2-3	few	CASSDGAGGTDTQYF	TGTGCCAGCAGTGATGGGGCAGGGGGCACAGATACGCAGTATTTT
TRBV7-9	NA	TRBJ2-5	NA	CASSPKGQETQYF	TGTGCCAGCAGCCCCAAGGGCCAGGAGACCCAGTACTTC
TRBV6-5	NA	TRBJ2-5	NA	CASSYSNAGVETQYF	TGTGCCAGCAGTTACTCGAACGCAGGGGTCGAGACCCAGTACTTC
TRBV6-5	NA	TRBJ2-1	NA	CASRPDSLATSYNEQFF	TGTGCCAGCAGGCCCGACAGTCTCGCTACCTCCTACAATGAGCAGTTCTTC
TRBV28	NA	TRBJ1-5	NA	CASSLRADHNQPQHF	TGTGCCAGCAGTTTAAGGGCCGACCACAATCAGCCCCAGCATTTT
TRBV6-5	TRBD1	TRBJ1-2	many	CASSSGTGRVNYGYTF	TGTGCCAGCAGCTCCGGGACAGGGAGAGTAAACTATGGCTACACCTTC
TRBV29-1	TRBD2	TRBJ2-7	many	CSSRLAGSYEQYF	TGCAGCTCCAGACTAGCGGGCTCCTACGAGCAGTACTTC
TRBV4-1	TRBD2	TRBJ2-1	many	CASSQDQTSGRVEQFF	TGCGCCAGCAGCCAAGATCAAACTAGCGGGAGGGTCGAGCAGTTCTTC
TRBV24-1	TRBD1	TRBJ2-5	NA	CVTSPGDRTYQETQYF	TGTGTCACCAGTCCTGGGGACAGGACGTACCAAGAGACCCAGTACTTC
TRBV4-1	NA	TRBJ2-7	many	CASSQTGYEQYF	TGCGCCAGCAGCCAAACAGGTTACGAGCAGTACTTC
TRBV6-5	NA	TRBJ2-2	NA	CASSYDCRHTGELFF	TGTGCCAGCAGTTACGACTGTAGACACACCGGGGAGCTGTTTTTT
TRBV6-1	NA	TRBJ1-5	few	CASRGDGQPQHF	TGTGCCAGCAGGGGTGACGGTCAGCCCCAGCATTTT
TRBV12-3/TRBV12-4	NA	TRBJ1-5	few	CASRTWDGNQPQHF	TGTGCCAGCAGAACATGGGATGGCAATCAGCCCCAGCATTTT
TRBV4-1	NA	TRBJ2-1	NA	CASSQALASYNEQFF	TGCGCCAGCAGCCAAGCCTTAGCGAGTTACAATGAGCAGTTCTTC
TRBV29-1	TRBD2	TRBJ2-7	many	CSAPAGEGSYEQYF	TGCAGCGCCCCCGCGGGAGAGGGGTCCTACGAGCAGTACTTC
TRBV6-6	TRBD1	TRBJ2-7	few	CASSYGPTGQGTYEQYF	TGTGCCAGCAGTTACGGACCCACGGGACAGGGTACCTACGAGCAGTACTTC
TRBV7-9	NA	TRBJ1-1	NA	CASSFIPNTEAFF	TGTGCCAGCAGCTTCATTCCTAACACTGAAGCTTTCTTT
TRBV11-2	TRBD2	TRBJ2-3	NA	CASSSLAGGVRTDTQYF	TGTGCCAGCAGCTCTCTAGCGGGTGGAGTGCGCACAGATACACAGTATTTT
TRBV12-3/TRBV12-4	NA	TRBJ1-1	NA	CASSLGAGRTEAFF	TGTGCCAGCAGTTTAGGAGCCGGAAGGACTGAAGCTTTCTTT
TRBV12-3/TRBV12-4	TRBD2	TRBJ2-1	NA	CASTLPSGLSYNEQFF	TGTGCCAGCACTTTGCCTAGCGGGTTATCCTACAATGAGCAGTTCTTC
TRBV6-2/TRBV6-3	NA	TRBJ2-3	once	CATKFDSYTQYF	TGTGCCACGAAATTCGACAGCTATACGCAGTACTTT
TRBV19	NA	TRBJ1-2	NA	CASSIAGTYGYTF	TGTGCCAGTAGTATCGCCGGGACCTATGGCTACACCTTC
TRBV13	NA	TRBJ2-7	NA	CASSLGADAYEQYF	TGTGCCAGCAGCTTAGGGGCTGACGCCTACGAGCAGTACTTC
TRBV4-1	NA	TRBJ1-2	NA	CASSRVSGVYGYTF	TGCGCCAGCAGCCGAGTCTCAGGTGTTTATGGCTACACCTTC
TRBV4-2	TRBD2	TRBJ2-7	many	CASSGTSGPISYEQYF	TGTGCCAGCAGCGGGACTAGCGGACCTATCTCCTACGAGCAGTACTTC
TRBV5-8	NA	TRBJ1-1	NA	CASSPRVFAQERTFF	TGTGCCAGCAGCCCCCGTGTCTTCGCACAGGAGAGAACTTTCTTC
TRBV5-4	TRBD2	TRBJ2-7	NA	CASSTAGGRREQYF	TGTGCCAGCAGCACAGCGGGAGGGCGGCGGGAGCAGTACTTC
TRBV11-3	TRBD2	TRBJ2-1	many	CASSLRGLAGASYNEQFF	TGTGCCAGCAGCTTAAGGGGACTAGCGGGGGCATCCTACAATGAGCAGTTCTTC
TRBV30	NA	TRBJ2-1	NA	CAWRYRDRPYNEQFF	TGTGCCTGGAGGTACCGGGACCGCCCGTACAATGAGCAGTTCTTC
TRBV6-6	TRBD1	TRBJ2-1	NA	CASSYRGTGGRNEQFF	TGTGCCAGCAGTTACCGCGGGACAGGGGGCAGGAATGAGCAGTTCTTC
TRBV11-2	NA	TRBJ2-3	once	CASILGGLRGDMQYF	TGTGCCAGCATCCTCGGGGGGCTCAGGGGAGATATGCAGTATTTT
TRBV5-6	NA	TRBJ1-5	NA	CANSSGLYSNQPQHF	TGTGCCAACAGCTCGGGCCTTTATAGCAATCAGCCCCAGCATTTT
TRBV6-5	NA	TRBJ2-3	once	CASSPPAVSTDTQYF	TGTGCCAGCAGTCCACCAGCGGTGAGCACAGACACGCAGTATTTT
TRBV11-2	NA	TRBJ2-7	NA	CTSSFSYERYF	TGTACCAGCAGCTTTTCGTACGAGCGGTACTTC
TRBV4-1	NA	TRBJ1-4	NA	CAGSPVTATNEKLFF	TGCGCCGGCAGCCCCGTCACTGCAACTAATGAAAAACTGTTTTTT
TRBV28	TRBD1	TRBJ2-7	NA	CASSSSGQGNHEQYF	TGTGCCAGCAGTTCCTCGGGACAGGGGAATCACGAGCAGTACTTC
TRBV5-4	TRBD1	TRBJ1-6	NA	CASSLGAGGQTSPLHF	TGTGCCAGCAGCTTGGGTGCCGGGGGACAGACTTCACCCCTCCACTTT
TRBV12-3/TRBV12-4	TRBD1	TRBJ2-1	NA	CASSRPGQGLHF	TGCGCCAGCAGTCGACCGGGACAGGGGCTCCACTTC
TRBV6-2/TRBV6-3	NA	TRBJ2-6	NA	CASSWDRAGANVLTF	TGTGCCAGCAGTTGGGATCGAGCTGGGGCCAACGTCCTGACTTTC
TRBV10-2	TRBD2	TRBJ2-7	NA	CASSDSGTCEQYF	TGCGCCAGCAGTGATAGCGGGACCTGCGAGCAGTACTTC
TRBV7-9	NA	TRBJ1-6	NA	CTSNPPGIGWSSYNSPLHF	TGTACCAGCAACCCCCCGGGAATCGGGTGGAGCTCCTATAATTCACCCCTCCACTTT
TRBV28	NA	TRBJ2-1	NA	CASREAGSHSYNEQFF	TGTGCCAGCAGGGAAGCAGGTTCCCACTCCTACAATGAGCAGTTCTTC
TRBV6-2/TRBV6-3	TRBD2	TRBJ2-3	NA	CASGSSKAGDWDTQYF	TGTGCCAGCGGATCCTCAAAAGCGGGAGACTGGGATACGCAGTATTTT
TRBV5-4	NA	TRBJ2-2	NA	CASSVSQRRNTGKLFF	TGTGCCAGCAGCGTATCACAGAGAAGGAACACCGGGAAGCTGTTTTTT
TRBV6-5	NA	TRBJ2-3	few	CASSYSGEADTQYF	TGTGCCAGCAGTTACTCGGGGGAGGCAGATACGCAGTATTTT